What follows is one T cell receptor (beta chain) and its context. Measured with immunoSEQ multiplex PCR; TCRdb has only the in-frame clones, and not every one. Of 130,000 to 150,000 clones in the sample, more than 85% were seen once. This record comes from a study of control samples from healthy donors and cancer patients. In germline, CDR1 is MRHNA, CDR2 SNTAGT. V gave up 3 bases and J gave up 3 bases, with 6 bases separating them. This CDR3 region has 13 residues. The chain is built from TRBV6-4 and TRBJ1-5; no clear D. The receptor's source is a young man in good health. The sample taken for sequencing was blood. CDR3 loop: CASSEGINQPQHF. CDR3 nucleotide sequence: TGTGCCAGCAGTGAGGGAATCAATCAGCCCCAGCATTTT.